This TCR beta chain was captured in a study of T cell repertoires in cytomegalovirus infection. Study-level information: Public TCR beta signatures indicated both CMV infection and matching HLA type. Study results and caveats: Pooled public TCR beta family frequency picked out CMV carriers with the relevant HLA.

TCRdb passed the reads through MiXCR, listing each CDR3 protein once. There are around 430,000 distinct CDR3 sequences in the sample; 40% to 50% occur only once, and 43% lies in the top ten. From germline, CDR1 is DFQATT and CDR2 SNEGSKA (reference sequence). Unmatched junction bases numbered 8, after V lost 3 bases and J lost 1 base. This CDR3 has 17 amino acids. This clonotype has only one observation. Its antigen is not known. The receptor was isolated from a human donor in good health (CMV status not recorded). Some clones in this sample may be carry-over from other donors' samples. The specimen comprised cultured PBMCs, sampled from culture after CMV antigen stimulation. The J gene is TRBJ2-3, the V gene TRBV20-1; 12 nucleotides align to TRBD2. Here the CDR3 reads CSASLLAGGLGTDTQYF. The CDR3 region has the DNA TGCAGTGCTAGCCTACTAGCGGGGGGCCTCGGCACAGATACGCAGTATTTT.